This T cell receptor beta chain was recorded in a study of cytomegalovirus exposure and HLA in healthy donors. Study-wide background: In terms of ancestry, the Caucasian-associated cluster contained 80% to 90% of the roughly 360 genotyped donors. Study-level points and caveats: Follow-up analysis later connected one missense variant in DCLRE1C with trimming of TCR beta V- and J-genes. The dataset shows that most TCR sequences were rare, while some public TCRs occurred in many donors. Analysis performed later showed TCR beta chains linked to HLA being more clonally expanded than equally common others.

Trimming shortened V by 7 bases and J by 6 bases, and 10 bases separated the two germline ends. Germline CDR1 is SQVTM and CDR2 is ANQGSEA. This CDR3 spans 10 amino acids. For this clone: As yet, its antigen is unknown.

Primers: 60 Vbeta forward and 13 Jbeta reverse. Libraries were prepared by immunoSEQ multiplex PCR; TCRdb keeps only in-frame clonotypes and omits some of them. Its table records approximately 30,000 clones. What was sequenced was PBMCs. This TCR derives from a woman aged 40 to 50 in good health and CMV-seropositive. The chain links TRBV29-1 to TRBJ2-7; D may be TRBD2 (5 bases). CDR3 DNA sequence: TGCAGCGCTGGAGGTCCCGAGCAGTACTTC. Amino acid sequence: CSAGGPEQYF.